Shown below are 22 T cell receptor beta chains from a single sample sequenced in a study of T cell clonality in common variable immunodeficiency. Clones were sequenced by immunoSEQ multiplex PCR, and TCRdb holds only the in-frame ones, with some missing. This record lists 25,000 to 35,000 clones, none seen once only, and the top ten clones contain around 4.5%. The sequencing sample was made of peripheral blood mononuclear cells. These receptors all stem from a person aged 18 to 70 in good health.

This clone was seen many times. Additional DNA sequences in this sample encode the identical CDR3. The sequenced part of the CDR3 DNA is TGCGCCAGCAGCTCGGGGACAGGGCCCACCGGGGAG. It encodes CASSSGTGPTGE. The complete CDR3 reads CASSSGTGPTGELFF. This chain connects TRBV5-1 to TRBJ2-2, with 9 nucleotides matching TRBD1. Read sequence stops 3 residues before the CDR3 end, and the germline J gene provides the missing end. This CDR3 spans 15 amino acids. Trimming cost V 3 bases and J 4 bases; bases outside gene matches: 4. Germline CDR1 and CDR2: SGHRS and YFSETQ.

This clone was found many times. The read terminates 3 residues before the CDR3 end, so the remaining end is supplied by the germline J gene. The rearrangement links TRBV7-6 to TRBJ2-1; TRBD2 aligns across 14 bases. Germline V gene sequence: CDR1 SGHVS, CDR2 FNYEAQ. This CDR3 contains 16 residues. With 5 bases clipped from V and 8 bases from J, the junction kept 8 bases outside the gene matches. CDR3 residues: CASSLTSGRALDEQFF. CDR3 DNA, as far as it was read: TGTGCCAGCAGCCTGACTAGCGGGAGGGCCCTGGATGAG.

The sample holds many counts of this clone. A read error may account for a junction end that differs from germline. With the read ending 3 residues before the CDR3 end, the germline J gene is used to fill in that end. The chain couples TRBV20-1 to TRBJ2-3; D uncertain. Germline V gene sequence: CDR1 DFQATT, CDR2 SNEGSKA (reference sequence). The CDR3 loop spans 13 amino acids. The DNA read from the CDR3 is TGCAGTGCTAGAGACTCAAGCACAGATGCG. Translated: CSARDSSTDA. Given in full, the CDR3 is CSARDSSTDAQYF.

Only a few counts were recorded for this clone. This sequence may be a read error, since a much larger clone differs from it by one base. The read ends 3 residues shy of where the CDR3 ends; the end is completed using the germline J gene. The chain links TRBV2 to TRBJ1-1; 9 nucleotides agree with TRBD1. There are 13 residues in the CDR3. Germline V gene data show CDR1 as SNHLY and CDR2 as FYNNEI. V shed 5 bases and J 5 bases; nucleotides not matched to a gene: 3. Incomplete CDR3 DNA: TGTGCCAGCAGTCGGGACAGGGATACTGAA. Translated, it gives CASSRDRDTE. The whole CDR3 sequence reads CASSRDRDTEAFF.

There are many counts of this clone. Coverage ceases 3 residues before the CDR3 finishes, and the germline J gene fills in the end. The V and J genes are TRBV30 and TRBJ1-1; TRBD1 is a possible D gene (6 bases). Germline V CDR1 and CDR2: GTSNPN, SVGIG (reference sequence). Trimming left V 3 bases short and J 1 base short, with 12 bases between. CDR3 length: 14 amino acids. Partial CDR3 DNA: TGTGCCTGGAGGGGGGGGGCCTGGAACACTGAA. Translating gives CAWRGGAWNTE. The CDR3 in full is CAWRGGAWNTEAFF. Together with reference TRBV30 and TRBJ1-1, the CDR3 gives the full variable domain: SQTIHQWPATLVQPVGSPLSLECTVEGTSNPNLYWYRQAAGRGLQLLFYSVGIGQISSEVPQNLSASRPQDRQFILSSKKLLLSDSGFYLCAWRGGAWNTEAFFGQGTRLTVV.

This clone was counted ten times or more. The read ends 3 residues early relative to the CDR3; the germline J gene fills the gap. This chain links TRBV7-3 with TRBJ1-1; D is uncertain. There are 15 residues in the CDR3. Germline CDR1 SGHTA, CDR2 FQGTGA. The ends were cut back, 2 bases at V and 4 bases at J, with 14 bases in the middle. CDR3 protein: CASSLFPDKATEAFF. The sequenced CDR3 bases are TGTGCCAGCAGCTTATTCCCAGACAAGGCCACTGAA.

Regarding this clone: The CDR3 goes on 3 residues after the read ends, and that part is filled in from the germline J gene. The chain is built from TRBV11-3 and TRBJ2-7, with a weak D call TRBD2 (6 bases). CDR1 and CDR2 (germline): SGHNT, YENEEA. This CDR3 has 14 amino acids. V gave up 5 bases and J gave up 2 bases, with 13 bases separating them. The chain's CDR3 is CASSKDYTTYEQYF. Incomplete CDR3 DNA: TGTGCCAGCAGCAAGGACTATACAACCTACGAG.

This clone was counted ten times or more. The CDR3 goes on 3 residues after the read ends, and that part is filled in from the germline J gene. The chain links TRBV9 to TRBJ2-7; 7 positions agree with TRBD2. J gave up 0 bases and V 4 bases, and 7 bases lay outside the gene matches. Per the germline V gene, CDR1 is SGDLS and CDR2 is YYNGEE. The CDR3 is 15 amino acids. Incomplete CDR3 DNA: TGTGCCAGCAGCCCCCGGGGGGTCCTCTCCTACGAG. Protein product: CASSPRGVLSYE. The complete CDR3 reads CASSPRGVLSYEQYF. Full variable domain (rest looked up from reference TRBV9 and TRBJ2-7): DSGVTQTPKHLITATGQRVTLRCSPRSGDLSVYWYQQSLDQGLQFLIQYYNGEERAKGNILERFSAQQFPDLHSELNLSSLELGDSALYFCASSPRGVLSYEQYFGPGTRLTVT.

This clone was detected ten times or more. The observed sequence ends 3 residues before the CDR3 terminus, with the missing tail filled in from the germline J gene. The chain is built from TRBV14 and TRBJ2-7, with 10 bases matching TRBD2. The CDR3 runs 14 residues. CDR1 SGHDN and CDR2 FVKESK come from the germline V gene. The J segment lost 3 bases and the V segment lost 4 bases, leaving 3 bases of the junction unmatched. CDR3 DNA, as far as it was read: TGTGCCAGCAGCCCCCTAGCGGGAGTCTACGAG. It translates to CASSPLAGVYE. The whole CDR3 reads CASSPLAGVYEQYF.

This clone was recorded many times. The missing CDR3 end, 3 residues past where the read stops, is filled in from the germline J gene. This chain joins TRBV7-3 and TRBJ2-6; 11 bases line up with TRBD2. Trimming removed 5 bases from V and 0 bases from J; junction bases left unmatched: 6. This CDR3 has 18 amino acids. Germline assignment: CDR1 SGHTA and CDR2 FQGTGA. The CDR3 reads CASSRLAGGRSGANVLTF. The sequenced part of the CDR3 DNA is TGTGCCAGCAGCCGGCTAGCGGGAGGCCGCTCTGGGGCCAACGTC.

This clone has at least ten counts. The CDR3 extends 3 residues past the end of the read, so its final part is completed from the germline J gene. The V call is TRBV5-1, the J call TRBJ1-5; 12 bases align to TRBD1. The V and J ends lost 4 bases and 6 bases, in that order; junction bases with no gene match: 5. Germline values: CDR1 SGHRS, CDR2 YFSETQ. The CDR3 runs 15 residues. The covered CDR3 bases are TGCGCCAGCAGCAGCGGGACAGGGGGCCCTCAGCCC. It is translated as CASSSGTGGPQP. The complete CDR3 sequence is CASSSGTGGPQPQHF.

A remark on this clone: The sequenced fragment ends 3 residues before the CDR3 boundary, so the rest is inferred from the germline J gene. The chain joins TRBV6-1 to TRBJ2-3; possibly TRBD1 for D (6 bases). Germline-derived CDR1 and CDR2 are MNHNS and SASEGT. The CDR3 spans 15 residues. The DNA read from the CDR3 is TGTGCCAGCAGTGAAGTCGGGCCAGGGGCTCAGCCG. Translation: CASSEVGPGAQP. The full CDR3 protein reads CASSEVGPGAQPQYF.

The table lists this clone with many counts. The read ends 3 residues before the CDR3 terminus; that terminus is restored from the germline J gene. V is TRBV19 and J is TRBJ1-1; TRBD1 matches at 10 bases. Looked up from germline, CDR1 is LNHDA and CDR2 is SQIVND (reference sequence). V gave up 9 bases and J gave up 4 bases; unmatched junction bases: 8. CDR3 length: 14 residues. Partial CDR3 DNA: TGTGCCAGCGGGACAGGGGAGGGTAGCACTGAA. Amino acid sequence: CASGTGEGSTE. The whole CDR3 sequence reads CASGTGEGSTEAFF.

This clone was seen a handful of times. Here the CDR3 reads CASRDSMGNTIYF. CDR3 bases read: TGTGCCAGCAGGGACAGTATGGGAAACACC. The chain has TRBV2 and TRBJ1-3, with a weak D call TRBD1 (6 bases). From the germline J gene comes the end of the CDR3, since the read stops 3 residues before it. Germline CDR1 and CDR2: SNHLY and FYNNEI. CDR3 size: 13 residues. Trimming shortened V by 6 bases and J by 4 bases, and 10 bases separated the two germline ends.

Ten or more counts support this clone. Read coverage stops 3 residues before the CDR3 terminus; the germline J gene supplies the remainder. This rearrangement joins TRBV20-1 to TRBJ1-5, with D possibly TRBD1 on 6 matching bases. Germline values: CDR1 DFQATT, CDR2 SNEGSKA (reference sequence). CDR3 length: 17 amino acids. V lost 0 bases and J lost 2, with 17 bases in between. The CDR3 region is CSARDEETGIGNQPQHF. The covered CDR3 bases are TGCAGTGCTAGAGACGAGGAAACAGGGATCGGCAATCAGCCC.

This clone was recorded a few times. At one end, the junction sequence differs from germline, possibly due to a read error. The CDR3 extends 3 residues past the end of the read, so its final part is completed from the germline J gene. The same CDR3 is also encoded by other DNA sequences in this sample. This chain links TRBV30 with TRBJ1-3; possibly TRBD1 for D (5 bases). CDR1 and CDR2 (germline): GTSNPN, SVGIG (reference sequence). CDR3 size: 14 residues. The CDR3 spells CAWSVWGTGNTIYF. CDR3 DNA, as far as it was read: TGTGCCTGGAGTGTATGGGGGACTGGAAACACA.

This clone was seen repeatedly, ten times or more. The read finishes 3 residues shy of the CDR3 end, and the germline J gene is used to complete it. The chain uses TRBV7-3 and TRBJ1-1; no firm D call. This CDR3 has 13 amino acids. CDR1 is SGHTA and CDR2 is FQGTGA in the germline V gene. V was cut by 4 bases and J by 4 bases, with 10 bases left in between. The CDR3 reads CASSSKRFTEAFF. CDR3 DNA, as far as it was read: TGTGCCAGCAGCTCCAAGAGGTTCACTGAA.

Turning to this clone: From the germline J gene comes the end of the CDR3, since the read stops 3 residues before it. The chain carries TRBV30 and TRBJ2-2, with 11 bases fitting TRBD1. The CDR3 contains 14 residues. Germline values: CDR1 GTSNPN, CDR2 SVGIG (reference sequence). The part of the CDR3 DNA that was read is TGTGCCGCGGGGATAGGGACAGGGGGTGAAAAG. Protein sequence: CAAGIGTGGEK. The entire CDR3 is CAAGIGTGGEKLFF. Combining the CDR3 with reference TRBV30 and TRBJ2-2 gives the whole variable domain SQTIHQWPATLVQPVGSPLSLECTVEGTSNPNLYWYRQAAGRGLQLLFYSVGIGQISSEVPQNLSASRPQDRQFILSSKKLLLSDSGFYLCAAGIGTGGEKLFFGEGSRLTVL.

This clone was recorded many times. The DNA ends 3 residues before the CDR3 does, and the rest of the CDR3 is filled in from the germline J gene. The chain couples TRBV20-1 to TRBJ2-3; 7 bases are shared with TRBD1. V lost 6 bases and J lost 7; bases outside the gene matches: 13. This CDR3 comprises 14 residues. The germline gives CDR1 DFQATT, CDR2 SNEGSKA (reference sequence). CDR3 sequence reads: CSAFPEGARNTQYF. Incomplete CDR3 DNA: TGCAGTGCCTTTCCCGAGGGGGCTCGCAATACG.

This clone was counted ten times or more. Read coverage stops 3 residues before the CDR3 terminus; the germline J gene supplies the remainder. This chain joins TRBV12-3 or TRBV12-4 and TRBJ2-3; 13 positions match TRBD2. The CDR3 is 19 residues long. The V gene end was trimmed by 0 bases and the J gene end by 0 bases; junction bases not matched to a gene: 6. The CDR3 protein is CASSLALGLAGASTDTQYF. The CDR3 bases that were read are TGTGCCAGCAGTTTAGCGCTCGGACTAGCGGGAGCTAGCACAGATACG.

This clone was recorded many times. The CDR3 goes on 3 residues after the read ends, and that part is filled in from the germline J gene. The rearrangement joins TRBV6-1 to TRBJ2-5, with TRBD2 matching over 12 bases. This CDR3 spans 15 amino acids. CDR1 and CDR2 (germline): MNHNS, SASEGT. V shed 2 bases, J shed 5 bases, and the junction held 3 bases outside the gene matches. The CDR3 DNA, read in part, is TGTGCCAGCAGTGAACTAGCGGGAGGGCCGGAGACC. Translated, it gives CASSELAGGPET. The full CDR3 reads CASSELAGGPETQYF.

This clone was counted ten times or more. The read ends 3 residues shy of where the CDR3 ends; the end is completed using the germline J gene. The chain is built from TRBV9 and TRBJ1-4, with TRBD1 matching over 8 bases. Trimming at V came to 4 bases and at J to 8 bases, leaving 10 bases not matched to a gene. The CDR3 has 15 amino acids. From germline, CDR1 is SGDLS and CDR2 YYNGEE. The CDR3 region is CASSPRTGLEEKLFF. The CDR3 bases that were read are TGTGCCAGCAGCCCCCGGACAGGGTTGGAAGAAAAA.